This T cell receptor (beta chain) was sequenced for a study of regulatory T cells in long-lasting Graves disease. Overall study context: Antithyroid drug intake by newly diagnosed Graves' patients had lasted under 3 months. The study's findings and limits: With persistent disease, TRBV28, TRBJ1-2 and TRBJ2-5 were the favored segments. TCR diversity was lower in persistent Graves' patients (versus newly diagnosed ones).

Many counts were recorded for this clonotype. Its matching antigen is unknown. Sequencing libraries for TCR beta were prepared with iRepertoire HTBI primers and Arm-PCR of CDR3 regions. TCRdb called the multiplex PCR reads again in MiXCR, with one record for every CDR3 protein. In the table there are approximately 390,000 distinct CDR3 sequences, around 15% of which are singletons. As to time point: newly diagnosed GD, antithyroid drugs for less than 3 months. PBMC RNA was the source of the TCR library. Germline V gene lookup returns CDR1 SGHTS and CDR2 YDEGEE. V lost 4 bases, J lost 4 bases, and 9 bases stayed unmatched. The CDR3 is 15 amino acids. This sample also belongs to another study, concerning T cells in Graves' hyperthyroidism and ophthalmopathy. Turning to that study: Investigators excluded patients with uncontrolled infection, other autoimmune disease, pregnancy or lactation.

The specimen comprised peripheral blood mononuclear cells (PBMCs), sampled at new diagnosis, from a patient treated with antithyroid drugs. The receptor's source is a woman between 18 and 30 years old with Graves disease. The chain combines TRBV5-8 with TRBJ2-7; 9 nucleotides align to TRBD1. CDR3 DNA sequence: TGTGCCAGCAGCCTCGGACAGGGGATTGTATACGAGCAGTACTTC. It codes for CASSLGQGIVYEQYF.